The entry that follows covers one T cell receptor beta chain sequence. Its antigen is as yet unknown. cDNA prepared by RNA extraction and subsequent reverse transcription served as the template for sequencing. Clones were sequenced by immunoSEQ multiplex PCR, and TCRdb holds only the in-frame ones, with some missing. Of more than 90,000 clones in the sample, approximately 66% are singletons; the top ten hold around 15%. In germline, CDR1 is MNHEY, CDR2 SVGAGI. The CDR3 loop spans 15 amino acids. After removal of 6 bases from V and 4 bases from J, the junction contained 4 bases not matched to a gene. This entry is derived from a study of CD8+ T cells in alopecia areata. The sample's treatment: oral pan-JAK inhibitor, 5-10 mg twice daily. General study results and limits: Tofacitinib yielded significantly lower scalp clonality and fewer expanded CD8+ clones among the top 100. Normal scalp showed lower clonality than lesional scalp, especially alopecia totalis/universalis.

Sample: CD8+ T cells sorted from blood, taken at week 4, from a patient treated with tofacitinib. The clonotype comes from a human donor with alopecia areata. The chain carries TRBV6-5 and TRBJ2-2; 11 positions match TRBD2. CDR3 amino acids: CASSPTSGGTGELFF. CDR3 coding DNA: TGTGCCAGCAGCCCAACTAGCGGGGGCACCGGGGAGCTGTTTTTT.